Sequencing of this T cell receptor (beta chain) was carried out in a study of cytomegalovirus exposure and HLA in healthy donors (dated by TCRdb to the late 2010s). With regard to the full study: According to an earlier analysis of 450 to 650 of the donors, about 170 million T cells yielded roughly 110 million unique TCR beta sequences and more than 250 Gb of sequence data. Every discovery cohort repertoire had been produced on one sequencing platform. The number of donors typed differed by locus, with 629-630 for A, B, C, DRB1 and DQB1, 522 for DQA1, 600 to 610 for DPA1, and some 440 for DPB1. In the later analysis, no new phenotypic data were used to find candidate immune exposures; instead, reliance was placed on TCR beta sequences and their occurrence across donors. High-throughput TCR immunosequencing, statistical association of individual TCRs with disease status, and machine learning were combined to predict cytomegalovirus infection status. Across around 400 genotyped donors of the cohort, an average of 235,054 unique TCR beta nucleotide sequences per donor were sequenced, and approximately 17% of those sequences were non-productive. The study was designed to test whether signatures of past pathogen exposure could be identified by cataloging public T cell receptors. An early release covering just under 650 HLA-typed donors comprised approximately 290 gigabases of sequencing data and around 80 million unique TCR sequences. The genetic ancestry cluster associated with self-reported Caucasian donors included over 65% of the 398 genotyped donors. The study profiled the T cell repertoires of fewer than 850 subjects by immunosequencing and related them to cytomegalovirus serostatus. In a later analysis, previously published TCR beta repertoires from more than 500 donors were re-analyzed and high-resolution HLA genotyping was added so that TCR occurrence patterns could be studied. Class I and class II HLA loci were covered by the typing at four-digit resolution. In an earlier analysis of about 590 of the donors, high-throughput TCR beta sequencing was used to judge whether each TCR beta V gene segment behaved as functional or pseudogenic. Roughly 5 DR-DQ haplotypes were handled as single units for association and clustering, since linkage in the cohort was strong. A later genetic analysis took genome-wide SNP genotypes for about 65% of the 666 donors and used that subset as a discovery cohort. Donor age, sex, ethnicity and CMV serostatus were compiled alongside the repertoire data. A separate validation cohort of 100 to 150 different subjects was used in addition to the 666-subject first cohort.

In total, approximately 610 healthy bone marrow donors made up the cohort. At the time of sampling, every cohort member was nominally healthy, though immune exposures that went unrecorded were likely present. The donor was CMV seronegative and was included in the group of under 450 seronegative cohort members. A peripheral blood sample was collected from each donor, and TCR beta sequencing was performed on peripheral blood mononuclear cells. The Qiagen DNeasy Blood Extraction Kit was used to extract genomic DNA from the blood cell samples. What the research found in general, with its limitations: The classifier was reported to diagnose cytomegalovirus status with high specificity and sensitivity in both the original cohort and the validation cohort. In an earlier analysis of around 600 of the donors, most TCR beta V segments were observed in productive rearrangements about 87% or about 30% of the time, broadly matching IMGT annotations. The earlier analysis of 450 to 700 of the donors excluded some 15 rarely observed V segments, including chromosome 9 orphons, because counts were too low. The authors suggested that the approach could potentially be extended to other disease states and immunological phenotypes. The study gave a list of roughly 150 TCR beta chains associated with cytomegalovirus. According to a later analysis, TCR association rates differed among HLA loci, with DRB1 alleles showing the most associated TCRs and HLA-C alleles showing the fewest. Specific HLA alleles were associated with 15,000 to 20,000 TCR beta sequences at a false discovery rate of 0.05 in a later analysis. For the cohort, immune exposure information was limited to CMV serostatus. A cluster of highly shared sequence variants was judged likely to be a technical artifact of the sequencing pipeline. A further reported finding was that TCR beta sequences accurately predicted the HLA-A and HLA-B alleles for most subjects in the first cohort. While some public TCRs were present in many individuals, most TCR sequences turned up only very rarely across donors. In vitro tests confirmed that a few of the cytomegalovirus-associated TCR beta chains recognize cytomegalovirus antigens. Because some donors lacked HLA typing at each locus, the association tests relied only on the typed subset. In a later genetic analysis, fewer N-insertions in productive TCRs were reported among donors in an Asian-associated ancestry cluster than the roughly 670-donor mean. The presence/absence analyses assumed that sequencing depth was roughly uniform across donors, and that assumption may not be true. Correlated functional status among segregating V segments might be attributable to linkage disequilibrium, but an unknown experimental factor could not be ruled out. A later analysis reported that several top co-occurrence clusters appeared linked to parvovirus B19, influenza, CMV and Epstein-Barr virus. Because the 87-base-pair reads could not distinguish some IMGT-functional V segments, including TRBV6-2 and TRBV6-3, those segments were excluded. A later genetic analysis associated a missense DCLRE1C variant with V-gene and J-gene trimming of TCR beta chains, and an independent cohort replicated the association. The cohort was sequenced for TCR beta chains only, and without alpha or paired-chain data the features that could be detected were limited. In a later analysis, most CMV-associated TCR beta chains were found to appear HLA-restricted, with HLA associations seemingly driven largely by CMV exposure. A later analysis found that HLA-associated TCR beta chains were more clonally expanded and had lower generation probabilities than equally common non-associated chains. Assigning TCR associations to individual alleles was difficult when HLA alleles, especially DR and DQ, strongly co-occurred.

The library was made by the immunoSEQ multiplex PCR assay. A mixture of 60 forward primers for TCR Vbeta segments and 13 reverse primers for TCR Jbeta segments was used in the multiplex PCR. Amplification of the CDR3 region of rearranged TCR beta genes was performed with a multiplex PCR assay on genomic DNA. Amplified TCR beta libraries were sequenced as 87-base-pair reads on the Illumina HiSeq System. The authors processed their data as follows. A later analysis counted 65 million to 90 million unique TCR beta chains across the 700 or so repertoires, and 10 million to 12 million of these chains were shared by at least two donors. A nearest-neighbor algorithm error-corrected the raw reads and collapsed the reads into unique sequences, merging closely related sequences to remove PCR and sequencing errors. To assign V, D and J gene segments, CDR3 sequences were aligned to IMGT reference sequences. Each retained sequence needed at least a six-nucleotide match to both a V gene segment and a J gene segment. Rearrangements were called productive when the CDR3 lacked stop codons and stayed in frame with V and J; all others were non-productive. Following IMGT convention, CDR3 was defined as the stretch from the second conserved V-encoded cysteine to the conserved J-encoded phenylalanine. The earlier analysis of some 540 of the donors excluded any sequence lacking an unambiguous match to a single V gene segment. In an earlier analysis of several hundred of the donors, V segments were called functional above 56.7% productive rearrangements and were called segregating when the between-donor standard deviation exceeded 5%. A statistical classification framework was built for diagnosing cytomegalovirus status from the catalog of TCR beta chain sequences. In a later analysis, TCR nucleotide sequences were compared against IMGT/GENE-DB human TR gene sequences so that V and J genes could be assigned. Using the TCRdist pipeline, a later analysis assigned CDR3 sequences along with most-parsimonious VDJ recombination scenarios. A later analysis defined each TCR beta chain by its CDR3 amino acid sequence plus V-gene family, and excluded reads lacking a unique V-gene family. In a later analysis, fewer than 650 highly shared, low-generation-probability nucleotide sequences were removed to address suspected cross-contamination and a sequencing artifact. A later analysis calculated a clonal expansion index for each public chain from normalized within-repertoire ranks of inferred template counts. Generation probabilities in a later analysis came from a VDJ recombination model fitted to out-of-frame rearrangements, and those results were checked against IGoR. A later analysis scored TCR-TCR, TCR-HLA and TCR-CMV co-occurrence with hypergeometric tests, applying a repertoire-size bias correction to TCR pairs. To estimate false discovery rates, a later analysis permuted the HLA or CMV assignments 20 times. In a later analysis, co-occurring TCRs were grouped with DBSCAN, and TCRdist sequence similarity was added when clustering was performed within HLA-allele-positive subsets. Repertoires with fewer than 30,000 or more than 120,000 public chains, plus five repertoires with anomalous nucleotide sharing, were excluded from co-occurrence clustering. TCRdb obtained this table from immuneACCESS and retained in-frame rearrangements with V and J assigned. These tables miss some clones; where compared with another copy, unresolved V genes account for less than half of the shortfall, and the remainder is unexplained. V and J calls and clone size are those listed in that table; D and trimming were worked out from the DNA. For this sample the table gives around 120,000 clones, of which around 10% were detected only once. The top ten clones comprise over 2.5% of the sample.

V is shortened by 4 bases, J by 5 bases, and the region joining them spans 11 bases. The CDR3 starts with the cysteine, ends with the phenylalanine, and has 13 residues. Only CDR3 DNA is held: 39 bases, read in frame from base 1. CDR1 is given as MGHRA and CDR2 as YSYEKL, both from the germline V gene. With respect to this clone: The clone's antigen remains unknown. No base qualities exist here, and no much larger clone lies one base off it.

This clonotype was obtained from a man aged 25-45 years in good health and CMV-seronegative. The chain is assembled from TRBV4-1 and TRBJ1-1, with TRBD1 perhaps the D gene, on 6 matching bases. Source material: PBMCs. DNA sequence: TGCGCCAGCAGCCGCGCAGGGGAAACTGAAGCTTTCTTT. Its coded protein is CASSRAGETEAFF.